Listed here are 28 T cell receptor beta chains from one sample, sequenced in a study of CD8 T cells in ankylosing spondylitis. TCRdb re-called the 5' RACE reads through MiXCR, storing one row per CDR3 protein. Of 290,000 or so distinct CDR3 sequences in the sample, around 20% were seen once. Sequencing used blood, either unsorted or a sorted T cell fraction (not recorded which). The receptors come from a female donor with ankylosing spondylitis or in good health (not recorded which).

At least ten counts were recorded for this clonotype. The chain combines TRBV12-3 or TRBV12-4 with TRBJ2-1, with 9 bases fitting TRBD2. The V gene end was trimmed by 3 bases and the J gene end by 4 bases; junction bases not matched to a gene: 7. The CDR3 covers 16 residues. The CDR3 reads CASSFGSGSSYNEQFF. The CDR3 region has the DNA TGTGCCAGCAGTTTTGGTAGCGGGAGTTCTTACAATGAGCAGTTCTTC.

This clonotype has a count of ten or more. The chain recombines TRBV29-1 with TRBJ2-7, with D perhaps matching TRBD1 (5 bases). This CDR3 spans 13 amino acids. V lost 4 bases to trimming and J lost 3 bases, with 13 bases between them. Looked up from germline, CDR1 is SQVTM and CDR2 is ANQGSEA. DNA for the CDR3: TGCAGCGTTGTCATGGGTAGGGGCTACGAGCAGTACTTC. Translating gives CSVVMGRGYEQYF.

Here the CDR3 DNA reads TGTGCCAGCGGGGGGGGCCACTCTGGCACTGAAGCTTTCTTT. Its translation is CASGGGHSGTEAFF. This rearrangement joins TRBV12-3 or TRBV12-4 to TRBJ1-1, with D maybe TRBD1 (6 bases). V was clipped by 8 bases and J by 4 bases, with 17 bases between them. The CDR3 runs 14 residues.

V and J are TRBV12-3 or TRBV12-4 and TRBJ2-1, with TRBD1 matching 9 bases. The CDR3 covers 15 residues. Germline trimming cut 3 bases from V and 8 bases from J; bases unmatched to any gene: 8. The DNA for the CDR3 is TGTGCCAGCAGTTTTGGGACAGGGTCTCCAGATGAGCAGTTCTTC. Its translation is CASSFGTGSPDEQFF.

The rearrangement joins TRBV10-2 to TRBJ2-1; TRBD2 is a possible D gene (5 bases). Germline loops: CDR1 WSHSY, CDR2 SAAADI. The V gene lost 8 bases and the J gene lost 7 bases, with 18 bases spanning the gap. The CDR3 contains 14 residues. The CDR3 reads CASRHPGSLNEQFF. Here the CDR3 DNA reads TGCGCCAGCCGTCACCCTGGGAGCCTAAATGAGCAGTTCTTC.

The rearrangement links TRBV2 to TRBJ2-1; perhaps TRBD2 as D (6 bases). CDR3 length: 12 amino acids. CDR1 is SNHLY and CDR2 is FYNNEI in the germline V gene. V lost 4 bases and J lost 7, with 8 bases in between. CDR3 amino acids: CASSGDFNEQFF. In DNA, the CDR3 is TGTGCCAGCAGTGGGGACTTTAATGAGCAGTTCTTC.

This clonotype came up a few times. The rearrangement links TRBV20-1 to TRBJ2-5; 7 bases map to TRBD1. Germline V gene data show CDR1 as DFQATT and CDR2 as SNEGSKA (reference sequence). The J segment lost 3 bases and the V segment lost 5 bases, leaving 3 bases of the junction unmatched. The CDR3 consists of 12 residues. Here the CDR3 DNA reads TGCAGTGCTGTGACAGGGAAAGAGACCCAGTACTTC. Its protein product is CSAVTGKETQYF.

This clonotype was counted only a few times. The chain has TRBV4-3 and TRBJ2-3; D gene ambiguous. V dropped 0 bases and J dropped 6 bases, with 13 bases sitting between them. The germline V gene encodes CDR1 LGHNA and CDR2 YSLEER. This CDR3 is 15 amino acids long. This chain's CDR3 is CASSQDVARGDTQYF. The DNA of the CDR3 is TGCGCCAGCAGCCAAGATGTGGCTCGTGGGGATACGCAGTATTTT.

This clonotype was picked up a small number of times. The chain couples TRBV10-3 to TRBJ2-4; 8 bases match TRBD1. V lost 0 bases and J lost 5; bases outside the gene matches: 6. The germline V gene encodes CDR1 ENHRY and CDR2 SYGVKD. The CDR3 spans 16 residues. The CDR3 loop reads CAISESRQGPENIQYF. The CDR3 DNA sequence: TGTGCCATCAGTGAGTCGAGACAGGGGCCCGAAAACATTCAGTACTTC.

The rearrangement links TRBV11-2 to TRBJ2-5; 7 nucleotides align to TRBD2. The CDR3 totals 14 residues. Per the germline V gene, CDR1 is SGHAT and CDR2 is FQNNGV. Unmatched junction bases numbered 6, after V lost 3 bases and J lost 5 bases. CDR3 region: CASSLEVGGETQYF. DNA for the CDR3: TGTGCCAGCAGCTTGGAGGTGGGGGGGGAGACCCAGTACTTC.

The rearrangement uses TRBV3-1 and TRBJ1-2; D may be TRBD1 (5 bases). CDR3 size: 11 residues. V was shortened by 8 bases and J by 4 bases, with 8 bases between the two germline ends. The germline gives CDR1 LGHDT, CDR2 YNNKEL (reference sequence). The CDR3 spells CASAGVYGYTF. CDR3 coding DNA: TGTGCCAGCGCGGGGGTCTATGGCTACACCTTC.

This clonotype was counted at least ten times. J is TRBJ1-2 and V is TRBV12-3 or TRBV12-4; 9 nucleotides match TRBD1. The CDR3 loop spans 16 amino acids. The junction had 13 bases not matched to a gene; V was cut back by 5 bases and J by 6 bases. The CDR3 sequence: CASSLTPGQGLDGYTF. The CDR3 DNA is TGTGCCAGCAGTCTCACTCCGGGACAGGGTTTGGATGGCTACACCTTC.

This chain uses TRBV10-3 with TRBJ1-1; D perhaps matches TRBD1 (6 bases). The CDR3 covers 14 residues. Trimming removed 5 bases at V and 4 bases at J, with 14 bases between. The germline CDR1 and CDR2 sequences are ENHRY and SYGVKD. The CDR3 region is CAISRTGSGTEAFF. In DNA, the CDR3 is TGTGCCATCAGTCGTACAGGGAGTGGCACTGAAGCTTTCTTT.

The V and J genes are TRBV20-1 and TRBJ1-5; the match to TRBD1 covers 8 bases. The germline V gene encodes CDR1 DFQATT and CDR2 SNEGSKA (reference sequence). The CDR3 is 17 residues long. V shed 0 bases and J 0 bases; nucleotides not matched to a gene: 7. The CDR3, as DNA: TGCAGTGCTAGAGATCCGGGACAGGCATTTAGCAATCAGCCCCAGCATTTT. Its translation: CSARDPGQAFSNQPQHF.

For the CDR3, the DNA is TGTGCCAGCAGATTAACAGGGACAGGTGAGCAGTTCTTC. Its translation is CASRLTGTGEQFF. The rearrangement links TRBV6-6 to TRBJ2-1; the match to TRBD1 covers 8 bases. This CDR3 comprises 13 residues. Germline V gene data show CDR1 as MNHNY and CDR2 as SVGAGI (reference sequence). V was clipped by 6 bases and J by 9 bases; unmatched bases: 7.

V and J are TRBV5-1 and TRBJ1-1, with 7 bases lining up with TRBD1. The junction had 2 bases not matched to a gene; V was cut back by 4 bases and J by 5 bases. Germline-derived CDR1 and CDR2 are SGHRS and YFSETQ. The CDR3 consists of 12 residues. As DNA, the CDR3 is TGCGCCAGCAGCCAGGGGGAAACTGAAGCTTTCTTT. It is translated as CASSQGETEAFF.

The sample holds many counts of this clonotype. V usage is TRBV7-2 and J usage is TRBJ2-1; D is unresolved. This CDR3 contains 12 residues. V was shortened by 6 bases and J by 6 bases, with 9 bases between the two germline ends. In germline, CDR1 is SGHTA, CDR2 FQGNSA. The CDR3 coding sequence is TGTGCCAGCAGATTCTTAGGCAATGAGCAGTTCTTC. Translated, it gives CASRFLGNEQFF.

To note about this clonotype: Mismatch with germline at one junction end may stem from a read error. The V and J genes are TRBV7-9 and TRBJ2-5; a weak D match, TRBD1 (5 bases). Germline CDR1 is SEHNR and CDR2 is FQNEAQ (reference sequence). CDR3 length: 13 residues. CDR3 sequence reads: CAGSSTVQETQYF. The CDR3 region has the DNA TGTGCCGGCAGCTCGACAGTACAAGAGACCCAGTACTTC.

The chain carries TRBV18 and TRBJ2-1; D is unresolved. The ends were cut back, 4 bases at V and 7 bases at J, with 8 bases in the middle. The CDR3 sequence is 12 residues long. Germline-derived CDR1 and CDR2 are KGHSH and LQKENI. CDR3 amino acids: CASSREGNEQFF. The CDR3 region has the DNA TGTGCCAGCTCACGGGAAGGGAATGAGCAGTTCTTC.

The chain has TRBV15 and TRBJ2-7; 12 bases are shared with TRBD2. The germline V gene encodes CDR1 LNHNV and CDR2 YYDKDF (reference sequence). This CDR3 spans 15 amino acids. V gave up 8 bases and J gave up 0 bases; unmatched junction bases: 5. The CDR3 sequence: CATAETSGSSYEQYF. CDR3 DNA sequence: TGTGCCACCGCGGAGACTAGCGGGAGCTCCTACGAGCAGTACTTC. Filled out from reference TRBV15 and TRBJ2-7, the complete variable domain reads DAMVIQNPRYQVTQFGKPVTLSCSQTLNHNVMYWYQQKSSQAPKLLFHYYDKDFNNEADTPDNFQSRRPNTSFCFLDIRSPGLGDTAMYLCATAETSGSSYEQYFGPGTRLTVT.

The chain has TRBV6-2 or TRBV6-3 and TRBJ1-2, with D unclear. The V gene's germline CDR1 is MNHEY and CDR2 SVGEGT. The CDR3 has 11 amino acids. Trimming pared 8 bases from V and 8 bases from J, leaving 12 bases between. CDR3: CASSRGRGYTF. The CDR3, as DNA: TGTGCCAGCTCTAGAGGGCGCGGCTACACCTTC.

The chain combines TRBV15 with TRBJ2-3; TRBD2 might be the D (6 bases). This CDR3 is built from 15 residues. Germline CDR1 and CDR2: LNHNV and YYDKDF (reference sequence). Between the trimmed V and J ends, which lost 0 bases and 2 bases, there was a span of 9 bases. The CDR3 is CATSREGRPTDTQYF. In DNA, the CDR3 is TGTGCCACCAGCAGAGAAGGGAGGCCCACAGATACGCAGTATTTT.

This chain uses TRBV6-1 with TRBJ2-3; TRBD2 might be the D (5 bases). Trimming left V 4 bases short and J 0 bases short, with 8 bases between. The CDR3 is 14 residues long. Looked up from germline, CDR1 is MNHNS and CDR2 is SASEGT. The CDR3 sequence: CASSALASTDTQYF. The CDR3 nucleotides are TGTGCCAGCAGTGCCCTAGCAAGCACAGATACGCAGTATTTT.

This clonotype was seen once. The V gene is TRBV10-3, the J gene TRBJ2-5, with D perhaps assigned TRBD1 or TRBD2 (5 bases each). Germline CDR1 ENHRY, CDR2 SYGVKD. The CDR3 is 16 amino acids. V gave up 0 bases and J gave up 4 bases, with 15 bases separating them. The CDR3 loop is CAISESRFTGRETQYF. The CDR3 DNA reads as TGTGCCATCAGTGAGTCGAGGTTTACGGGGCGAGAGACCCAGTACTTC.

The chain employs TRBV3-1 and TRBJ1-1; no clear D. This CDR3 region has 12 residues. Trimming left V 2 bases short and J 0 bases short, with 1 base between. The germline CDR1 and CDR2 sequences are LGHDT and YNNKEL (reference sequence). CDR3 DNA sequence: TGTGCCAGCAGCCAAATGAACACTGAAGCTTTCTTT. Translating it yields CASSQMNTEAFF.

This clonotype was counted between two and nine times. The chain carries TRBV5-1 and TRBJ1-1; no clear D gene. V gave up 1 base and J gave up 1 base, with 11 bases separating them. Per germline, CDR1 SGHRS and CDR2 YFSETQ. The CDR3 is made up of 15 amino acids. This CDR3 reads CASSLPILGNTEAFF. CDR3 coding DNA: TGCGCCAGCAGCTTGCCGATTTTGGGGAACACTGAAGCTTTCTTT.

This clonotype has a handful of counts. The chain links TRBV5-1 to TRBJ2-1; D is undetermined. The germline gives CDR1 SGHRS, CDR2 YFSETQ. The CDR3 has 12 residues. V was shortened by 1 base and J by 5 bases, with 4 bases between the two germline ends. Here the CDR3 reads CASSLNHNEQFF. Here the CDR3 DNA reads TGCGCCAGCAGCTTGAACCACAATGAGCAGTTCTTC.

The chain has TRBV20-1 and TRBJ2-5, with D maybe TRBD2 (6 bases). The V end was cut by 3 bases, the J end by 9 bases, with 32 bases between. The CDR3 length is 18 residues. The germline V gene has CDR1 DFQATT and CDR2 SNEGSKA (reference sequence). The CDR3 protein is CSASPREFVSGSQGAQYF. CDR3 nucleotide sequence: TGCAGTGCTAGTCCCAGGGAATTCGTCAGCGGGTCCCAAGGGGCCCAGTACTTC.